The 3 T cell receptor beta chains below come from one sample, sequenced in a study of cytomegalovirus exposure and HLA in healthy donors. The PCR ran on 60 Vbeta and 13 Jbeta primers. TCRdb's copy holds only in-frame clones and misses some; the assay was immunoSEQ multiplex PCR. Of 150,000 to 200,000 clones in the sample, more than 65% were seen once. The sequenced material came from PBMCs. These receptors were collected from a woman aged 25 to 45 in good health and CMV-seronegative.

The rearrangement uses TRBV7-9 and TRBJ2-7, with TRBD1 matching over 8 bases. Looked up from germline, CDR1 is SEHNR and CDR2 is FQNEAQ (reference sequence). The CDR3 is 14 residues long. The junction had 4 bases not matched to a gene; V was cut back by 3 bases and J by 3 bases. The chain's CDR3 is CASSLNTGGYEQYF. The DNA of the CDR3 is TGTGCCAGCAGCTTGAATACAGGGGGCTACGAGCAGTACTTC.

The chain links TRBV7-9 to TRBJ2-1, with TRBD1 matching over 8 bases. Germline V gene sequence: CDR1 SEHNR, CDR2 FQNEAQ (reference sequence). V was pared by 9 bases and J by 7 bases, with 8 bases of the junction left unmatched. There are 13 residues in the CDR3. CDR3 sequence reads: CARGNRGSNEQFF. The CDR3 DNA reads TGTGCCAGAGGGAACAGGGGGAGTAATGAGCAGTTCTTC.

The chain carries TRBV7-9 and TRBJ2-2; TRBD2 matches at 7 bases. This CDR3 is 16 amino acids long. Trimming cost V 3 bases and J 5 bases; bases outside gene matches: 9. Germline CDR1 and CDR2: SEHNR and FQNEAQ (reference sequence). CDR3 bases: TGTGCCAGCAGCTTGTGGGGGGGTTCGAGAACCGGGGAGCTGTTTTTT. It translates to CASSLWGGSRTGELFF.